This section outlines one T cell receptor beta chain sequence together with its context. Its specificity is unknown. The entry originates in a study of CXCR3-negative and CXCR3-positive naive CD8 T cells. Study-wide results and limits: Researchers report that CXCR3-positive naive cells carry more hydrophobic TRB CDR3s than CXCR3-negative naive cells.

The germline CDR1 and CDR2 sequences are LNHNV and YYDKDF (reference sequence). The CDR3 has 16 residues. 5' RACE with UMI labels generated the TRB cDNA libraries. TCRdb re-called the 5' RACE reads; one entry per CDR3 protein, DNA not given. The sample has tens of thousands of distinct CDR3 sequences; the top ten hold less than 0.85%. The sequencing sample was made of naive CXCR3+ CD8+ T cells from blood. Subset: CD45RO-CCR7+CD27+CD95- naive CD8+ T cells expressing CXCR3 (TNR3+). The gene calls are TRBV15 and TRBJ2-1; the TCRdb call, TRBD2, lacks DNA for checking. This clonotype was obtained from a human donor in good health. Some clones in this sample may be carry-over from other donors' samples. CDR3 in amino acids: CATSRVGLALYNEQFF.